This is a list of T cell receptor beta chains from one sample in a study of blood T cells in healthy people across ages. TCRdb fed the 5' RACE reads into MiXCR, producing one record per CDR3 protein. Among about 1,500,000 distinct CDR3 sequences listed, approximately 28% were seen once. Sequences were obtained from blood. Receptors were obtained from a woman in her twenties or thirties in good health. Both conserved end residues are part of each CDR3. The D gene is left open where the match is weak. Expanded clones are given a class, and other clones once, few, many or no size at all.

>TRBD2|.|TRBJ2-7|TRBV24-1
CATSDLTTSGYEQYF
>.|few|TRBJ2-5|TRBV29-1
CSVERRAWETQYF
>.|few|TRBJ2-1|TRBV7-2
CASSGPQIYNEQFF
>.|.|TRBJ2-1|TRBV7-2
CTSSLALQEQFF
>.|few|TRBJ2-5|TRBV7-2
CASSSRSETQYF
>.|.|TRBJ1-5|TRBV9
CASSVDPSGNQPQHF
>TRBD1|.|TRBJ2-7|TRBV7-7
CASSFGQGDTYEQYF
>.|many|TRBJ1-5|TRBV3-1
CASSQDNSNQPQHF
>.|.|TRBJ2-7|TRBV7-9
CASSLGDLQYEQYF
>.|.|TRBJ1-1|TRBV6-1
CASRGINRVTEAFF
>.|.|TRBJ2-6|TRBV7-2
CASRTGGIAGANVLTF
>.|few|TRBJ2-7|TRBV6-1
CASSDDGWHSYEQYF
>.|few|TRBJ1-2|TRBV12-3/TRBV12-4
CASSLRTGLRGYTF
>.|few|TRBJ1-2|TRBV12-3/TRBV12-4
CASSLFQRSPDGYTF
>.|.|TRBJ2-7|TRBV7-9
CASRDWVSYEQYF
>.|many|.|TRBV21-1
CASSKRGTQYF
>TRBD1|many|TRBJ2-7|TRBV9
CASSVGQGAYEQYF
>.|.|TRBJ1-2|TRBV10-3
CAISGPGDHGYTF
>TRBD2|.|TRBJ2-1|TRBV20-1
CSARDSTSGGYNEQFF
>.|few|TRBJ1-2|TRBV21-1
CASSNVGEPYGYTF